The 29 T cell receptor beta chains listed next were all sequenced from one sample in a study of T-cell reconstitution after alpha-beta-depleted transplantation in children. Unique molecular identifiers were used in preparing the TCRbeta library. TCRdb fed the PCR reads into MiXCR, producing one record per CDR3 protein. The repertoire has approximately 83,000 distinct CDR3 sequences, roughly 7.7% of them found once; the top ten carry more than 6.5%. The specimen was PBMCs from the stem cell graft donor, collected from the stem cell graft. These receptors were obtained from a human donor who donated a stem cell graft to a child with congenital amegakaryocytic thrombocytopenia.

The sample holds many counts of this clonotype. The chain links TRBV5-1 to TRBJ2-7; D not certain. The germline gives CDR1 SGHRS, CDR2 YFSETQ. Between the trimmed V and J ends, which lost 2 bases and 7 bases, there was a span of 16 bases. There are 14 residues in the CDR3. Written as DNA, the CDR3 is TGCGCCAGCAGCTTTACTTCAACAGCCTGGGAGCAGTACTTC. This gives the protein CASSFTSTAWEQYF.

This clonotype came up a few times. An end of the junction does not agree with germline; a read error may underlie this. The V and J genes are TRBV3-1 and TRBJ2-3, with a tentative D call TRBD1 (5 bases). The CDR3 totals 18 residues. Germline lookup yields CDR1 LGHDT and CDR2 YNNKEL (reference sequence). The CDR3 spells CASCQDYPGQVLTDTQYF. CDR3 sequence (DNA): TGTGCCAGCTGCCAAGATTATCCCGGACAAGTCCTCACAGATACGCAGTATTTT.

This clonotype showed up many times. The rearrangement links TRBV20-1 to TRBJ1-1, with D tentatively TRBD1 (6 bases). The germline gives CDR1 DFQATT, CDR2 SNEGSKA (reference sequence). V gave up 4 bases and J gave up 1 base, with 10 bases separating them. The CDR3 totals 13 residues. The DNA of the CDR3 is TGCAGTGCTACCTCGACAGGGAACACTGAAGCTTTCTTT. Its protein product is CSATSTGNTEAFF.

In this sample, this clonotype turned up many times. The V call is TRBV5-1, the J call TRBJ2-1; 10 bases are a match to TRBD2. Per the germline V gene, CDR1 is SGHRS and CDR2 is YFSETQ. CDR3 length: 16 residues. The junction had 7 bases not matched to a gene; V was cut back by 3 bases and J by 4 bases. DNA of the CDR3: TGCGCCAGCAGCTACAGCGGGGGGGCCGGTTACAATGAGCAGTTCTTC. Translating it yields CASSYSGGAGYNEQFF.

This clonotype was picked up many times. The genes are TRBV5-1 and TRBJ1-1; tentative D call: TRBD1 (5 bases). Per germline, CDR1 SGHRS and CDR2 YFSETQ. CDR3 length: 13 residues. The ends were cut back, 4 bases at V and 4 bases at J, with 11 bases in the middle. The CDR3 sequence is CASSLYDSTEAFF. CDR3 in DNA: TGCGCCAGCAGCCTGTATGACAGCACTGAAGCTTTCTTT. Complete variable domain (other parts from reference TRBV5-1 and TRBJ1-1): KAGVTQTPRYLIKTRGQQVTLSCSPISGHRSVSWYQQTPGQGLQFLFEYFSETQRNKGNFPGRFSGRQFSNSRSEMNVSTLELGDSALYLCASSLYDSTEAFFGQGTRLTVV.

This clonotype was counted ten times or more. CDR3 nucleotides: TGCAGTGCTAGAGTAAGCCCTTCGGACACTGAAGCTTTCTTT. This codes for CSARVSPSDTEAFF. The chain is built from TRBV20-1 and TRBJ1-1; D remains ambiguous. CDR3 size: 14 residues. Germline V gives CDR1 DFQATT, CDR2 SNEGSKA (reference sequence). V was trimmed by 1 base and J by 3 bases, leaving 12 bases between them.

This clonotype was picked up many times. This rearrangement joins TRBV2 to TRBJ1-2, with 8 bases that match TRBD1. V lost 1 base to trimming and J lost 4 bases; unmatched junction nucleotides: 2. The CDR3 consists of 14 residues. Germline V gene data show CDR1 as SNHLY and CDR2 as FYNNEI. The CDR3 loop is CASSEGQGTYGYTF. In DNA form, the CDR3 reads TGTGCCAGCAGTGAAGGACAGGGGACCTATGGCTACACCTTC.

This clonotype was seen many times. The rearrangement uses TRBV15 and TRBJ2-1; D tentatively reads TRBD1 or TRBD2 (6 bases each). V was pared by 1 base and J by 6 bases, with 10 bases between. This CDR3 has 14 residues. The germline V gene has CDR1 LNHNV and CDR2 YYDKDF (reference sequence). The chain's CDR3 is CATSRVGGGNEQFF. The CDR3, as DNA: TGTGCCACCAGCAGAGTTGGAGGGGGCAATGAGCAGTTCTTC.

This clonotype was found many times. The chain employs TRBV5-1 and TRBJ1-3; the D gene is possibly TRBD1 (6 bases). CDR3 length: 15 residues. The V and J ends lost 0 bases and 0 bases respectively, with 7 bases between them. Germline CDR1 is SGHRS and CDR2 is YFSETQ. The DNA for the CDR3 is TGCGCCAGCAGCTTGGGGGACAACTCTGGAAACACCATATATTTT. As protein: CASSLGDNSGNTIYF.

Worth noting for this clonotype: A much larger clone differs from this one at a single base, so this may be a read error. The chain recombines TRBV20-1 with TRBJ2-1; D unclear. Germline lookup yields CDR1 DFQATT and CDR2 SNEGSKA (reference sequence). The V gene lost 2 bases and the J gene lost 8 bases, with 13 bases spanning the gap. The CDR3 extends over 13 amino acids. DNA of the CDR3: TGCAGTGCTAGACCCCATCCCTTCGATGAGCAGTTCTTC. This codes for CSARPHPFDEQFF.

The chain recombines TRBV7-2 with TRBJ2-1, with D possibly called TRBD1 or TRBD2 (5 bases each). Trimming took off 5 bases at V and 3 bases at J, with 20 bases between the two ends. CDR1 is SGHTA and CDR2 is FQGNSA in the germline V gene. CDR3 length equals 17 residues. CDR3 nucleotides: TGTGCCAGCAGCCTCCCGGGGCAGGGTAGGATCTACAATGAGCAGTTCTTC. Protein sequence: CASSLPGQGRIYNEQFF.

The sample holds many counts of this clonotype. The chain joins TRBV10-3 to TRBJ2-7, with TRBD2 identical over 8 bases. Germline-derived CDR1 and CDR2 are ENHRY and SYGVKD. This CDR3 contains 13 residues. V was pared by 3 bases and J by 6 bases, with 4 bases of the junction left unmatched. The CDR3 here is CAISEQRETEQYF. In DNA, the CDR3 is TGTGCCATCAGTGAACAGCGGGAGACCGAGCAGTACTTC.

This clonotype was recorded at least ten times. In nucleotides, the CDR3 is TGTGCCAGCAGCCTTGACTGGACAGGGGACAATTCACCCCTCCACTTT. It specifies CASSLDWTGDNSPLHF. This sequence joins TRBV3-1 and TRBJ1-6, with 9 bases fitting TRBD1. This CDR3 spans 16 amino acids. Trimming cost V 4 bases and J 7 bases; bases outside gene matches: 8. The V gene's germline CDR1 is LGHDT and CDR2 YNNKEL (reference sequence).

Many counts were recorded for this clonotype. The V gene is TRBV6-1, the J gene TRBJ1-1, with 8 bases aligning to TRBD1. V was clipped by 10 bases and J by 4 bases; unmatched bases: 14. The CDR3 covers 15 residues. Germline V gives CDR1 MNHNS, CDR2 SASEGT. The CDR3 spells CATRQGRVRGTEAFF. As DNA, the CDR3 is TGTGCCACCAGACAGGGGCGCGTCCGCGGCACTGAAGCTTTCTTT.

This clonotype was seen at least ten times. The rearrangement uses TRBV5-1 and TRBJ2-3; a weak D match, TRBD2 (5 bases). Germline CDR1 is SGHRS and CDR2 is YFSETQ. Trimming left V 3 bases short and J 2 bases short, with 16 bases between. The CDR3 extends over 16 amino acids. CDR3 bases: TGCGCCAGCAGCTCCGGGATTGAGATTCTCACAGATACGCAGTATTTT. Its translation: CASSSGIEILTDTQYF.

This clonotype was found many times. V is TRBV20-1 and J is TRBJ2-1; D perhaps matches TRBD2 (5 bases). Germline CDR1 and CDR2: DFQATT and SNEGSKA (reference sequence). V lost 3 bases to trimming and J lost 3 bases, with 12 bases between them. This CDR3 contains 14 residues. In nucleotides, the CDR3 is TGCAGTGCTAGGGCCCCTAGCCTCTACAATGAGCAGTTCTTC. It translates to CSARAPSLYNEQFF.

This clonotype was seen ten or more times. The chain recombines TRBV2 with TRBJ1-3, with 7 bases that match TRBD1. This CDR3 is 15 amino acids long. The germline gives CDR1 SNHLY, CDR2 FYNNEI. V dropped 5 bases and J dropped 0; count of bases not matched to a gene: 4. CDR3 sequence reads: CASSKDRSSGNTIYF. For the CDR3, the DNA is TGTGCCAGCAGTAAGGACAGGAGCTCTGGAAACACCATATATTTT.

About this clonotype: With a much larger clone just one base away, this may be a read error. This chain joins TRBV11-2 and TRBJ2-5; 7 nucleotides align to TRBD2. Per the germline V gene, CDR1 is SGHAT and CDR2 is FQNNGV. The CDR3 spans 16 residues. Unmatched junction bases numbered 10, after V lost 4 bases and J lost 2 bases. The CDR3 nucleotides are TGTGCCAGCAGCTCTGGGAGCAGCGGGGCTCAAGAGACCCAGTACTTC. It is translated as CASSSGSSGAQETQYF.

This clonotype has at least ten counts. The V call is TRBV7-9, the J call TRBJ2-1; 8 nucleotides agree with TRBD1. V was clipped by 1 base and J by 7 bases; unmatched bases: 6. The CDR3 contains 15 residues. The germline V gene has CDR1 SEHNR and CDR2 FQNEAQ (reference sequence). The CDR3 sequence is CASSLGQGASNEQFF. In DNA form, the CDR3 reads TGTGCCAGCAGCTTAGGGCAGGGGGCGTCGAATGAGCAGTTCTTC. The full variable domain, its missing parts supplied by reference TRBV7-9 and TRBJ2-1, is DTGVSQNPRHKITKRGQNVTFRCDPISEHNRLYWYRQTLGQGPEFLTYFQNEAQLEKSRLLSDRFSAERPKGSFSTLEIQRTEQGDSAMYLCASSLGQGASNEQFFGPGTRLTVL.

The CDR3 here is CASSEREGSYNEQFF. CDR3 DNA sequence: TGTGCCAGCAGCGAGCGGGAGGGCTCCTACAATGAGCAGTTCTTC. The chain uses TRBV9 and TRBJ2-1, with 10 positions matching TRBD2. J was trimmed by 0 bases and V by 3 bases; bases with no gene match: 0. The CDR3 runs to 15 residues. CDR1 and CDR2 from the germline V gene are SGDLS and YYNGEE.

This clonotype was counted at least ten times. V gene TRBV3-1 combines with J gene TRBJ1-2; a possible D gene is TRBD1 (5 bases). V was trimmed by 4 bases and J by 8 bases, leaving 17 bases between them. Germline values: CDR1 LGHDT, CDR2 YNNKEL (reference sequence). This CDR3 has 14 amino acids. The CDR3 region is CASSLRDLRWGYTF. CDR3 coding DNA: TGTGCCAGCAGCCTCAGGGACCTCCGCTGGGGCTACACCTTC. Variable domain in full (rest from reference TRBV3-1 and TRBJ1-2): DTAVSQTPKYLVTQMGNDKSIKCEQNLGHDTMYWYKQDSKKFLKIMFSYNNKELIINETVPNRFSPKSPDKAHLNLHINSLELGDSAVYFCASSLRDLRWGYTFGSGTRLTVV.

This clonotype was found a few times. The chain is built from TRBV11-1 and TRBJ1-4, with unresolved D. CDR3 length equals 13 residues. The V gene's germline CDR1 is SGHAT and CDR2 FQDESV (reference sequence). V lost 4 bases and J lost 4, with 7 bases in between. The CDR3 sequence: CASSSSLNEKLFF. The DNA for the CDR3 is TGTGCCAGCAGCTCGAGTCTTAATGAAAAACTGTTTTTT.

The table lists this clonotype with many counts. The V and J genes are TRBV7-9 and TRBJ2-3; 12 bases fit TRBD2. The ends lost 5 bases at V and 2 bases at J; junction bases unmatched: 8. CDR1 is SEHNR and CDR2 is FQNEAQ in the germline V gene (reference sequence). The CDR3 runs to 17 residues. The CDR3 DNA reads TGTGCCAGCAGCCTGTGGGGGACTAGCGGGTTCACAGATACGCAGTATTTT. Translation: CASSLWGTSGFTDTQYF. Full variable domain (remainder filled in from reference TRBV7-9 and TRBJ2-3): DTGVSQNPRHKITKRGQNVTFRCDPISEHNRLYWYRQTLGQGPEFLTYFQNEAQLEKSRLLSDRFSAERPKGSFSTLEIQRTEQGDSAMYLCASSLWGTSGFTDTQYFGPGTRLTVL.

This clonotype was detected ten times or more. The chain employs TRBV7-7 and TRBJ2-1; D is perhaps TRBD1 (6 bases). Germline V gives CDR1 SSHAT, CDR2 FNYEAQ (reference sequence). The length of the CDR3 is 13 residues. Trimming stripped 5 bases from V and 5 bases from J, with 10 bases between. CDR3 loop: CASSVDRNNEQFF. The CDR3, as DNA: TGTGCCAGCAGCGTCGACAGGAACAATGAGCAGTTCTTC.

The DNA for the CDR3 is TGTGCCAGCAGCTTCACCGCTGGAAACACCATATATTTT. Translated: CASSFTAGNTIYF. The gene calls are TRBV7-9 and TRBJ1-3; D call uncertain. The V end was cut by 3 bases, the J end by 2 bases, with 5 bases between. The CDR3 contains 13 residues. The V gene's germline CDR1 is SEHNR and CDR2 FQNEAQ (reference sequence). Full variable domain (missing parts from reference TRBV7-9 and TRBJ1-3): DTGVSQNPRHKITKRGQNVTFRCDPISEHNRLYWYRQTLGQGPEFLTYFQNEAQLEKSRLLSDRFSAERPKGSFSTLEIQRTEQGDSAMYLCASSFTAGNTIYFGEGSWLTVV.

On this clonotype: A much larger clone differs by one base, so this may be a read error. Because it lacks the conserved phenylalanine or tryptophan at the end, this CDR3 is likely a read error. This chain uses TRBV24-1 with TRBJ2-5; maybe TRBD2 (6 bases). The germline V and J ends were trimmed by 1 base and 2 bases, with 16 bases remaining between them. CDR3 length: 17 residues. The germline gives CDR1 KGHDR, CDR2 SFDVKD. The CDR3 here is CATSDFAGRFKQETQYS. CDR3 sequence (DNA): TGTGCCACCAGTGATTTCGCGGGGAGGTTTAAACAAGAGACCCAGTACTCC.

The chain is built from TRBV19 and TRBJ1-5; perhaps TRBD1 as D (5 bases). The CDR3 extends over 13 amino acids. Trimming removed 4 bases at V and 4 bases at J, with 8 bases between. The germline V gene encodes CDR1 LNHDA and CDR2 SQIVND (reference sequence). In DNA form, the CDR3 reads TGTGCCAGTAGTAGGGACCGAAATCAGCCCCAGCATTTT. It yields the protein CASSRDRNQPQHF.

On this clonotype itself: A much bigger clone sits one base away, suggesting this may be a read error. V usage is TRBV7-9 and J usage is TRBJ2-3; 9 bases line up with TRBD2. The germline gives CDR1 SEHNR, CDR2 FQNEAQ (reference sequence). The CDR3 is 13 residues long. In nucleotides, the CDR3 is TGTGCCAGCAGCTTAGCGCCAGCGGGAGGTAGGGATTTT. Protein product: CASSLAPAGGRDF.

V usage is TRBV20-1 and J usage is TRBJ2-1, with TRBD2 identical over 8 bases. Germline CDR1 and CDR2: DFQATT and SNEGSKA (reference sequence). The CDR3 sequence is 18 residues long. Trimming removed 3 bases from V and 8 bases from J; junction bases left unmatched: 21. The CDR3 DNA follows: TGCAGTGCTAGGATTATCGTACGAGCAGCGGGAGTTATGGATGAGCAGTTCTTC. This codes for CSARIIVRAAGVMDEQFF.